What follows describes a single TCR beta chain. This clone was seen a single time. There is no known antigen for this receptor. No base qualities exist here, and no much larger clone lies one base off it. This specimen comes from a study of cytomegalovirus exposure and HLA in healthy donors (dated by TCRdb to 2016 to 2017). About the investigation overall: In an earlier analysis of fewer than 750 of the donors, around 300 Gb of sequence data and 95 million to 130 million unique TCR beta sequences from about 190 million T cells were reported. HLA typing covered class I and class II loci at four-digit resolution. An earlier analysis of 500 to 650 of the donors applied high-throughput TCR beta sequencing to assess whether each TCR beta V gene segment acted as functional or pseudogenic. The study was designed to test whether signatures of past pathogen exposure could be identified by cataloging public T cell receptors. Every repertoire in the discovery cohort had been generated on one and the same sequencing platform. The genetic ancestry cluster associated with self-reported Caucasian donors included 81% of the roughly 400 genotyped donors. High-throughput TCR immunosequencing, statistical association of individual TCRs with disease status, and machine learning were combined to predict cytomegalovirus infection status. About five DR-DQ haplotypes were handled as single units for association and clustering because linkage in the cohort was strong. Donor age, sex, ethnicity and CMV serostatus were collected together with the repertoire data. About 300 gigabases of sequencing data and around 85 million unique TCR sequences made up an early release that covered approximately 700 HLA-typed donors. Typing coverage varied by locus: about 629-630 donors for A, B, C, DRB1 and DQB1; roughly 500 for DQA1; nearly 610 for DPA1; 450 to 480 for DPB1. In addition to the first cohort of approximately 650 subjects, a separate validation cohort of 120 different subjects was used. A later analysis re-analyzed previously published TCR beta repertoires from approximately 670 donors and added high-resolution HLA genotyping to study TCR occurrence patterns. Across around 400 genotyped donors of the cohort, an average of approximately 200,000 unique TCR beta nucleotide sequences per donor were sequenced, and roughly 17% of those sequences were non-productive. In a later genetic analysis, genome-wide SNP genotypes for about three fifths of the 666 donors were used, and that subset was treated as a discovery cohort. The T cell repertoires of under 700 subjects were profiled by immunosequencing and related to cytomegalovirus serostatus. Rather than using new phenotypic data, the later analysis identified candidate immune exposures from TCR beta sequences and from how often those sequences occurred across donors. The research as a whole found: Three of the identified cytomegalovirus-associated TCR beta chains were confirmed in vitro to be specific for cytomegalovirus antigens. Compared with the roughly 700-donor mean, donors in an Asian-associated ancestry cluster had fewer N-insertions in productive TCRs, according to a later genetic analysis. In an earlier analysis of approximately 590 of the donors, most TCR beta V segments appeared in productive rearrangements about 87% or about 30% of the time, broadly matching IMGT annotations. Compared with equally common non-associated chains, HLA-associated TCR beta chains in a later analysis were more clonally expanded and had lower generation probabilities. The only immune exposure information available for the cohort was CMV serostatus. A later analysis associated about 17,000 TCR beta sequences with specific HLA alleles at a false discovery rate of 0.05. In a later analysis, several top co-occurrence clusters were reported to appear linked to parvovirus B19, influenza, CMV and Epstein-Barr virus. Because HLA typing was missing for some donors at each locus, association tests included only the typed subset. A later genetic analysis associated a missense DCLRE1C variant with V-gene and J-gene trimming of TCR beta chains, and an independent cohort replicated the association. A group of highly shared sequence variants was considered likely to be a technical artifact of the sequencing pipeline. Most TCR sequences were seen in very few donors, while some public TCRs were found in many individuals. The earlier analysis of 587 of the donors excluded about 16 rarely observed V segments, including chromosome 9 orphons, because counts were too low. The study gave a list of 150 to 200 TCR beta chains associated with cytomegalovirus. The classifier was reported to diagnose cytomegalovirus status with high specificity and sensitivity in both the original cohort and the validation cohort. When HLA alleles, especially DR and DQ, strongly co-occurred, attributing TCR associations to individual alleles was difficult. According to a later analysis, most CMV-associated TCR beta chains appeared to be HLA-restricted, and the HLA associations seemed to be driven largely by CMV exposure. Some IMGT-functional V segments, including TRBV6-2 and TRBV6-3, could not be distinguished by the 87-base-pair reads and were therefore excluded. A further reported finding was that TCR beta sequences accurately predicted the HLA-A and HLA-B alleles for most subjects in the first cohort. According to the authors, the approach could potentially be generalized to other disease states and immunological phenotypes. Presence/absence analyses assumed roughly uniform sequencing depth across donors, an assumption that may not hold. In this cohort, only TCR beta chains were sequenced, and detectable features were limited by the absence of alpha or paired-chain data. According to a later analysis, TCR association rates differed among HLA loci, with DRB1 alleles showing the most associated TCRs and HLA-C alleles showing the fewest. Linkage disequilibrium might explain the correlated functional status among segregating V segments, but an unknown experimental factor could not be excluded.

According to the germline V gene, CDR1 reads SGHVS and CDR2 reads FNYEAQ. From its cysteine to its phenylalanine, the CDR3 spans 14 amino acids. Only the CDR3 portion is preserved as DNA: 42 bases, with reading frame beginning at the first base. Trimming takes 2 bases from V and 3 bases from J, and the germline ends sit 10 bases apart. The library was obtained by the immunoSEQ multiplex PCR assay. A mixture of 60 forward primers for TCR Vbeta segments and 13 reverse primers for TCR Jbeta segments was used in the multiplex PCR. A multiplex PCR assay on genomic DNA amplified the CDR3 region of rearranged TCR beta genes. The amplified TCR beta libraries were sequenced on the Illumina HiSeq System as 87-base-pair reads. The authors' analysis ran thus. A later analysis tallied some 79 million unique TCR beta chains across the roughly 610 repertoires, and approximately 12 million of those chains were shared by two or more donors. Raw reads were error-corrected and collapsed into unique sequences with a nearest-neighbor algorithm that merged closely related sequences to remove PCR and sequencing errors. CDR3 sequences were aligned to IMGT reference sequences to assign V, D and J gene segments. For a sequence to be retained, a match of at least six nucleotides was required to both a V gene segment and a J gene segment. Rearrangements were classified as productive when the CDR3 lacked stop codons and remained in frame with V and J, and all other rearrangements were classified as non-productive. Following IMGT convention, CDR3 was defined as the stretch from the second conserved V-encoded cysteine up to the conserved J-encoded phenylalanine. The earlier analysis of 587 of the donors excluded sequences that lacked an unambiguous match to a single V gene segment. In an earlier analysis of 500 to 750 of the donors, V segments were called functional above 56.7% productive rearrangements and were called segregating when the between-donor standard deviation exceeded 5%. A statistical classification framework was built for diagnosing cytomegalovirus status from the catalog of TCR beta chain sequences. A later analysis assigned V and J genes by comparing TCR nucleotide sequences with IMGT/GENE-DB human TR gene sequences. A later analysis assigned CDR3 sequences and most-parsimonious VDJ recombination scenarios with the TCRdist pipeline. In a later analysis, every TCR beta chain was defined by the combination of its CDR3 amino acid sequence and its V-gene family, and reads without a unique V-gene family were dropped. To address suspected cross-contamination and a sequencing artifact, a later analysis removed around 590 highly shared, low-generation-probability nucleotide sequences. For each public chain, a later analysis derived a clonal expansion index from normalized ranks of inferred template counts within each repertoire. Generation probabilities in a later analysis came from a VDJ recombination model fitted to out-of-frame rearrangements, and those results were checked against IGoR. In a later analysis, hypergeometric tests were used to score TCR-TCR, TCR-HLA and TCR-CMV co-occurrence, with a repertoire-size bias correction applied to TCR pairs. In a later analysis, false discovery rates were estimated by permuting HLA or CMV assignments 20 times. In a later analysis, co-occurring TCRs were grouped using DBSCAN, with TCRdist sequence similarity added in when clustering inside HLA-allele-positive subsets. Co-occurrence clustering excluded repertoires with fewer than 30,000 or more than 120,000 public chains, plus five with anomalous nucleotide sharing. The table was pulled from immuneACCESS by TCRdb, which kept in-frame rearrangements only. Such tables lose some clones; where checked, under half of the loss comes from unresolved V genes, and the rest has no known cause. D and trimming come from the DNA, and the V and J calls and clone size come from that table. Across this sample there are about 180,000 clones, with 80% seen only once. The top ten hold 1.1% to 1.5% of the sample.

The cohort comprised some 700 healthy bone marrow donors. At the time of sampling, every cohort member was nominally healthy, though immune exposures that went unrecorded were likely present. The donor was CMV seropositive and belonged to the group of more than 250 seropositive cohort members. A peripheral blood sample was provided by each donor, and peripheral blood mononuclear cells were used for TCR beta sequencing. Genomic DNA was extracted from the blood cell samples with the Qiagen DNeasy Blood Extraction Kit. This sequence was found in a girl between 10 and 17 years old in good health and CMV-seropositive. Recombination connected TRBV7-6 to TRBJ2-5; the D gene is perhaps TRBD1, from 6 matching bases. Sequencing was performed on PBMCs. The CDR3 in this case is CASSLSPGEETQYF. The DNA sequence follows: TGTGCCAGCAGCTTAAGTCCAGGGGAAGAGACCCAGTACTTC. The reference TRBV7-6 and TRBJ2-5 proteins fill in what lies around the CDR3, so the full variable domain reads GAGVSQSPRYKVTKRGQDVALRCDPISGHVSLYWYRQALGQGPEFLTYFNYEAQQDKSGLPNDRFSAERPEGSISTLTIQRTEQRDSAMYRCASSLSPGEETQYFGPGTRLLVL.